The 29 T cell receptor beta chains below come from one sample, sequenced in a study of regulatory T cells in long-lasting Graves disease. For TCR beta, libraries came from iRepertoire HTBI primers and Arm-PCR of CDR3 regions. Each CDR3 protein gets one entry after TCRdb re-called the multiplex PCR reads with MiXCR. The sample has fewer than 400,000 distinct CDR3 sequences, around 21% seen once; the top ten hold around 20%. The time point denotes: persistent/refractory GD, antithyroid drugs over 5 years with positive TRAb. Making the TCR library involved RNA that had been extracted from PBMCs. The specimen comprised peripheral blood mononuclear cells (PBMCs), sampled when the disease was refractory, from a patient treated with antithyroid drugs. The receptor set was obtained from a female donor with Graves disease.

A few counts support this clonotype. V usage is TRBV6-1 and J usage is TRBJ1-1; no firm D call. Germline-derived CDR1 and CDR2 are MNHNS and SASEGT. CDR3 size: 13 residues. The V end was cut by 10 bases, the J end by 0 bases, with 12 bases between. The CDR3 region is CATTRPLNTEAFF. The CDR3 DNA reads as TGTGCCACTACACGTCCCCTGAACACTGAAGCTTTCTTT.

The chain links TRBV5-1 to TRBJ2-2, with D perhaps TRBD1 or TRBD2 (5 bases each). Germline V gene lookup returns CDR1 SGHRS and CDR2 YFSETQ. V was clipped by 5 bases and J by 6 bases, with 11 bases between them. This CDR3 contains 13 residues. CDR3 region: CASRTGTAGELFF. CDR3 DNA: TGCGCCAGCAGGACCGGGACGGCCGGGGAGCTGTTTTTT.

The V and J genes are TRBV10-3 and TRBJ2-4; 8 bases align to TRBD1. The length of the CDR3 is 14 residues. With V trimmed by 3 bases and J by 9 bases, 7 bases remained unmatched. Germline V gene sequence: CDR1 ENHRY, CDR2 SYGVKD. The CDR3 DNA reads as TGTGCCATCAGTGACCCGACAGGGGCCAGCATTCAGTACTTC. Translating it yields CAISDPTGASIQYF.

The table lists this clonotype with many counts. The genes are TRBV4-1 and TRBJ1-1, with 7 positions matching TRBD1. With 4 bases clipped from V and 1 base from J, the junction kept 3 bases outside the gene matches. Germline CDR1 reads MGHRA; CDR2 reads YSYEKL. CDR3 length equals 14 residues. The CDR3 DNA is TGCGCCAGCAGCCGGGACAGCTCGAACACTGAAGCTTTCTTT. Translating gives CASSRDSSNTEAFF.

This chain uses TRBV28 with TRBJ2-1, with 9 bases aligning to TRBD2. This CDR3 contains 12 residues. Per the germline V gene, CDR1 is MDHEN and CDR2 is SYDVKM. V shed 8 bases and J 9 bases; nucleotides not matched to a gene: 5. CDR3 sequence: CASGTSLGEQFF. The CDR3 region has the DNA TGTGCCAGCGGGACTAGCTTAGGTGAGCAGTTCTTC.

As for this clonotype: A read error is likely, as this CDR3 ends without the conserved phenylalanine or tryptophan. The V call is TRBV12-3 or TRBV12-4, the J call TRBJ2-7, with D possibly being TRBD1 (6 bases). With 0 bases removed from V and 6 bases from J, the gap between germline ends came to 9 bases. There are 13 residues in the CDR3. This chain's CDR3 is CASSLAQGFEQYL. The DNA of the CDR3 is TGTGCCAGCAGTTTAGCGCAGGGGTTCGAGCAGTACCTC.

This clonotype was detected ten times or more. The V call is TRBV7-8, the J call TRBJ2-7; 9 bases match TRBD1. The V and J ends lost 5 bases and 4 bases, in that order; junction bases with no gene match: 6. The CDR3 runs 14 residues. Per the germline V gene, CDR1 is SGHVS and CDR2 is FQNEAQ. In DNA form, the CDR3 reads TGTGCCAGCAGCCCCCGGGACAGGGTGTACGAGCAGTACTTC. Translated, it gives CASSPRDRVYEQYF.

The chain carries TRBV20-1 and TRBJ2-7; TRBD1 matches 9 bases. Germline V gene sequence: CDR1 DFQATT, CDR2 SNEGSKA (reference sequence). The CDR3 totals 14 residues. V was clipped by 6 bases and J by 4 bases; unmatched bases: 10. CDR3: CSAQSDRGAYEQYF. The CDR3 nucleotides are TGCAGTGCGCAGTCTGACAGGGGGGCGTACGAGCAGTACTTC.

This clonotype was seen more than once but under ten times. This chain connects TRBV12-3 or TRBV12-4 to TRBJ2-2; TRBD2 agrees at 11 bases. The CDR3 totals 16 residues. Trimming took 7 bases from V and 4 from J; bases not matched to a gene: 8. The CDR3 sequence: CASNRASGRTTGELFF. The CDR3 DNA reads TGTGCCAGCAATCGTGCTAGCGGGAGGACCACCGGGGAGCTGTTTTTT.

V and J are TRBV12-3 or TRBV12-4 and TRBJ2-3; D could derive from TRBD1 or TRBD2 (5 bases each). This CDR3 region has 16 residues. The V end lost 4 bases, the J end lost 2 bases, and 16 bases lay between the germline ends. The CDR3 protein is CASSSTGRPFTDTQYF. CDR3 sequence (DNA): TGTGCCAGCAGTTCCACGGGACGCCCTTTCACAGATACGCAGTATTTT.

There are many counts of this clonotype. The rearrangement links TRBV28 to TRBJ1-1, with D unresolved. Trimming shortened V by 4 bases and J by 3 bases, and 9 bases separated the two germline ends. This CDR3 is 13 amino acids long. Germline V gene data show CDR1 as MDHEN and CDR2 as SYDVKM. This CDR3 reads CASSSSGDTEAFF. CDR3 coding DNA: TGTGCCAGCAGTTCCTCTGGAGACACTGAAGCTTTCTTT.

CDR3 DNA: TGCGCCAGCAGCTTGGCGGGTTACAACTATGGCTACACCTTC. Translated, it gives CASSLAGYNYGYTF. The chain combines TRBV5-1 with TRBJ1-2; D remains unclear. V was clipped by 0 bases and J by 2 bases, with 8 bases between them. CDR3 length: 14 amino acids. Germline loops: CDR1 SGHRS, CDR2 YFSETQ.

The sample holds many counts of this clonotype. The J gene is TRBJ1-2, the V gene TRBV12-3 or TRBV12-4; D call uncertain. V was pared by 0 bases and J by 7 bases, with 12 bases between. The CDR3 totals 14 residues. Written as DNA, the CDR3 is TGTGCCAGCAGTTTAGCGCAAGGGTTTAGTGGCTACACCTTC. It encodes CASSLAQGFSGYTF.

This clonotype was seen many times. A junction end diverges from the germline sequence, so it may reflect a read error. V is TRBV2 and J is TRBJ1-1; no firm D call. The CDR3 extends over 15 amino acids. Per germline, CDR1 SNHLY and CDR2 FYNNEI. The CDR3 DNA follows: TGTGCCAGCAGTTTCGGGATAGACATGAACGCTGAAGCTTTCTTT. This gives the protein CASSFGIDMNAEAFF.

This clonotype was seen repeatedly, ten times or more. This chain uses TRBV11-2 with TRBJ1-1; 7 nucleotides match TRBD1. This CDR3 has 14 residues. Germline values: CDR1 SGHAT, CDR2 FQNNGV. V lost 3 bases, J lost 1 base, and 2 bases stayed unmatched. CDR3 bases: TGTGCCAGCAGCTTCGGGACAGAGAACACTGAAGCTTTCTTT. Translating gives CASSFGTENTEAFF.

At least ten counts were recorded for this clonotype. The chain has TRBV28 and TRBJ2-7; TRBD1 matches at 9 bases. V lost 4 bases and J lost 5; bases outside the gene matches: 9. The CDR3 contains 15 residues. Germline CDR1 and CDR2: MDHEN and SYDVKM. In nucleotides, the CDR3 is TGTGCCAGCAGTTCACAGGGGGCCCCTGACGACGAGCAGTACTTC. This encodes CASSSQGAPDDEQYF.

Regarding this clonotype: A junction end diverges from the germline sequence, so it may reflect a read error. The rearrangement links TRBV19 to TRBJ2-2; 7 positions match TRBD1. The CDR3 consists of 16 residues. Germline V CDR1 and CDR2: LNHDA, SQIVND (reference sequence). CDR3 residues: CASSTAGTDNTGEPFF. The CDR3 DNA is TGTGCCAGTAGTACCGCCGGGACAGATAACACCGGGGAGCCGTTTTTT.

In this sample, this clonotype turned up many times. The gene calls are TRBV30 and TRBJ1-4, with a weak D call TRBD1 (5 bases). The CDR3 spans 13 residues. Germline lookup yields CDR1 GTSNPN and CDR2 SVGIG (reference sequence). V was trimmed by 0 bases and J by 8 bases, leaving 10 bases between them. The CDR3 here is CAWSVTGPEKLFF. The CDR3, as DNA: TGTGCCTGGAGTGTAACAGGCCCGGAAAAACTGTTTTTT.

This clonotype was seen many times. The chain links TRBV27 to TRBJ2-7; 8 positions match TRBD2. The CDR3 is 13 amino acids. Germline CDR1 MNHEY, CDR2 SMNVEV (reference sequence). With V trimmed by 6 bases and J by 1 base, 2 bases remained unmatched. CDR3 protein: CASRAGESYEQYF. The CDR3 nucleotides read TGTGCCAGCAGAGCGGGAGAATCCTACGAGCAGTACTTC.

This rearrangement joins TRBV7-2 to TRBJ2-1; 7 bases match TRBD2. Trimming removed 5 bases from V and 2 bases from J; junction bases left unmatched: 9. The CDR3 consists of 16 residues. The germline gives CDR1 SGHTA, CDR2 FQGNSA. CDR3 sequence reads: CASSPGWDYAYNEQFF. The CDR3 DNA follows: TGTGCCAGCAGCCCTGGGTGGGACTATGCCTACAATGAGCAGTTCTTC.

There are a few counts of this clonotype. This sequence joins TRBV3-1 and TRBJ2-5; maybe TRBD2 (5 bases). This CDR3 is built from 15 residues. The germline CDR1 and CDR2 sequences are LGHDT and YNNKEL (reference sequence). V lost 3 bases to trimming and J lost 0 bases, with 11 bases between them. The CDR3 coding sequence is TGTGCCAGCAGCCAGACGGGAACCAACCAAGAGACCCAGTACTTC. Translated, it gives CASSQTGTNQETQYF.

Many counts were recorded for this clonotype. The genes are TRBV5-6 and TRBJ1-2, with TRBD1 matching 10 bases. The CDR3 extends over 15 amino acids. Germline CDR1 is SGHDT and CDR2 is YYEEEE. Trimming took 4 bases from V and 1 from J; bases not matched to a gene: 4. CDR3 protein: CASSQGQGFNYGYTF. The CDR3 coding sequence is TGTGCCAGCAGCCAGGGACAGGGGTTTAACTATGGCTACACCTTC.

At least ten counts were recorded for this clonotype. The chain uses TRBV29-1 and TRBJ1-2, with TRBD1 as a possible D gene (6 bases). Trimming stripped 0 bases from V and 2 bases from J, with 13 bases between. This CDR3 region has 15 residues. Germline loops: CDR1 SQVTM, CDR2 ANQGSEA. CDR3 region: CSVEEGGLWNYGYTF. Here the CDR3 DNA reads TGCAGCGTTGAAGAAGGGGGTTTGTGGAACTATGGCTACACCTTC.

There are many counts of this clonotype. The chain links TRBV28 to TRBJ1-2; 9 positions match TRBD1. V gave up 6 bases and J gave up 7 bases; unmatched junction bases: 9. This CDR3 has 14 amino acids. Germline CDR1 is MDHEN and CDR2 is SYDVKM. In DNA form, the CDR3 reads TGTGCCAGCAGCAAGGACAGGGGTGTCAGTGGCTACACCTTC. Its translation: CASSKDRGVSGYTF.

This clonotype has more than one count but fewer than ten. V is TRBV20-1 and J is TRBJ2-5, with 8 nucleotides matching TRBD1. From germline, CDR1 is DFQATT and CDR2 SNEGSKA (reference sequence). Losses at the gene ends were 5 bases for V and 5 bases for J; bases not matched to a gene: 10. CDR3 length: 14 amino acids. CDR3 DNA: TGCAGTGCTGTGCGACAGGGGCGCCCTGAGACCCAGTACTTC. As protein: CSAVRQGRPETQYF.

This clonotype was detected a few times. The rearrangement joins TRBV20-1 to TRBJ2-7; 9 positions match TRBD2. Germline V CDR1 and CDR2: DFQATT, SNEGSKA (reference sequence). This CDR3 comprises 14 residues. Trimming at V came to 6 bases and at J to 4 bases, leaving 10 bases not matched to a gene. CDR3 DNA: TGCAGTGCAGTTGATAGCGGGAGCGGGTACGAGCAGTACTTC. Its translation is CSAVDSGSGYEQYF.

This clonotype was detected a few times. The chain uses TRBV18 and TRBJ1-1; D might be TRBD1 (6 bases). Germline V lookup: CDR1 KGHSH, CDR2 LQKENI. The CDR3 has 17 amino acids. Trimming pared 4 bases from V and 1 base from J, leaving 19 bases between. Here the CDR3 reads CASSLQLMTGWNTEAFF. The CDR3 DNA reads as TGTGCCAGCTCACTCCAACTTATGACAGGATGGAACACTGAAGCTTTCTTT.

The chain is built from TRBV20-1 and TRBJ2-7; 8 nucleotides match TRBD2. The length of the CDR3 is 15 residues. The V gene's germline CDR1 is DFQATT and CDR2 SNEGSKA (reference sequence). Trimming removed 6 bases from V and 2 bases from J; junction bases left unmatched: 12. CDR3 coding DNA: TGCAGTGCCCGAGATAGGAGCGGGAGTCCCTACGAGCAGTACTTC. Translated, it gives CSARDRSGSPYEQYF.

The chain is built from TRBV7-9 and TRBJ1-1, with D possibly matching TRBD1 (6 bases). Germline loops: CDR1 SEHNR, CDR2 FQNEAQ (reference sequence). V lost 4 bases and J lost 0, with 12 bases in between. The CDR3 runs to 15 residues. This CDR3 reads CASSSSDRLNTEAFF. CDR3 coding DNA: TGTGCCAGCAGCTCCTCGGACAGATTGAACACTGAAGCTTTCTTT.